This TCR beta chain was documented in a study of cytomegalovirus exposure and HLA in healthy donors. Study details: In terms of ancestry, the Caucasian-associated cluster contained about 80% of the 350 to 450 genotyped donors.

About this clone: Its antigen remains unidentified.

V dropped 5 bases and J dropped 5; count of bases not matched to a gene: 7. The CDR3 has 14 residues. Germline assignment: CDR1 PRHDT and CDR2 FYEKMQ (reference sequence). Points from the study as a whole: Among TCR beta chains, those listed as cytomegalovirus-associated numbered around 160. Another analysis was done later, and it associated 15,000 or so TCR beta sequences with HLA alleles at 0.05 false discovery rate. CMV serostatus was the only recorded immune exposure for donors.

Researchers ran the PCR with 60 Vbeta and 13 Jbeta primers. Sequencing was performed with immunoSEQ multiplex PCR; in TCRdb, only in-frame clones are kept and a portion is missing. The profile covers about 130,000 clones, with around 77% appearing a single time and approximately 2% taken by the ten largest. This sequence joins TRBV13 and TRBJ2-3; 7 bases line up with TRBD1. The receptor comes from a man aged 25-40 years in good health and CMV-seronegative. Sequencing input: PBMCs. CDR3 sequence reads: CASSPEQGRDTQYF. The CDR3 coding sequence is TGTGCCAGCAGCCCCGAACAGGGGAGAGATACGCAGTATTTT.